This TCR beta chain emerged from a study of human T cells and chemical hapten exposure. CDR1 and CDR2 from the germline V gene are SGHTA and FQGNSA. The J segment lost 3 bases and the V segment lost 5 bases, leaving 12 bases of the junction unmatched. The CDR3 runs to 16 residues. TCRdb analysed the RACE reads with MiXCR anew, one entry per CDR3 protein. Of fewer than 500,000 distinct CDR3 sequences in the sample, about 4.4% were seen once. Specified time point: patch test 1, 2 weeks after DPC sensitization. Treatment defined: therapeutic diphenylcyclopropenone sensitization with weekly scalp DPC. This clonotype was picked up a small number of times.

This TCR was recovered from a woman between 50 and 59 years old with alopecia areata. Some clones in this sample may be carry-over from other donors' samples. The chain links TRBV7-2 to TRBJ1-2; 7 bases map to TRBD1. Sequenced material: whole blood, taken in connection with sensitization to the hapten diphenylcyclopropenone (DPC). In DNA, the CDR3 is TGTGCCAGCAGCACACGGCAGGGGGTGTATCACTATGGCTACACCTTC. As protein: CASSTRQGVYHYGYTF.